The 17 T cell receptor beta chains below all came from one sample that was sequenced in a study of cytomegalovirus exposure and HLA in healthy donors. PCR used 60 Vbeta primers and 13 Jbeta primers. TCRdb's table, derived via immunoSEQ multiplex PCR, lists solely in-frame clones and lacks some. In the table there are about 140,000 clones, around four fifths of which are singletons. Sequenced sample: PBMCs. The receptors derive from a male donor in good health and CMV-seronegative.

This clone occurred a few times. V gene TRBV7-8 combines with J gene TRBJ2-1, with D possibly TRBD2 on 5 matching bases. CDR1 SGHVS and CDR2 FQNEAQ come from the germline V gene. Deletions cut 2 bases from V and 0 bases from J, with 11 bases between. The CDR3 is made up of 16 amino acids. Here the CDR3 DNA reads TGTGCCAGCAGCTTACGACCGGAGGCCTCCTACAATGAGCAGTTCTTC. Translated: CASSLRPEASYNEQFF.

This chain joins TRBV29-1 and TRBJ2-1; 10 bases map to TRBD1. This CDR3 is 13 amino acids long. Germline CDR1 SQVTM, CDR2 ANQGSEA. With 6 bases clipped from V and 8 bases from J, the junction kept 7 bases outside the gene matches. CDR3 DNA: TGCAGCGTGTCCCGGGACAGGGGCGATGAGCAGTTCTTC. Translating it yields CSVSRDRGDEQFF.

This clone was observed a few times. The chain is built from TRBV19 and TRBJ1-2; D uncertain. This CDR3 spans 12 amino acids. Between the trimmed V and J ends, which lost 5 bases and 2 bases, there was a span of 6 bases. Germline V gene sequence: CDR1 LNHDA, CDR2 SQIVND (reference sequence). This chain's CDR3 is CASSPQNYGYTF. The CDR3 coding sequence is TGTGCCAGTAGTCCCCAGAACTATGGCTACACCTTC.

This rearrangement joins TRBV2 to TRBJ1-1; no clear D. This CDR3 is 14 amino acids long. Trimming removed 7 bases from V and 1 base from J, with 13 bases in between. The germline gives CDR1 SNHLY, CDR2 FYNNEI. DNA of the CDR3: TGTGCCAGCAATCCTCTTTACTCGAACACTGAAGCTTTCTTT. As protein: CASNPLYSNTEAFF.

The chain couples TRBV5-6 to TRBJ2-1, with 11 bases lining up with TRBD1. The germline CDR1 and CDR2 sequences are SGHDT and YYEEEE. With 4 bases clipped from V and 16 bases from J, the junction kept 22 bases outside the gene matches. CDR3 length: 17 amino acids. The CDR3 spells CASSQIGTGGLWVGHFF. The CDR3 nucleotides read TGTGCCAGCAGCCAGATAGGGACAGGGGGTCTTTGGGTAGGGCATTTCTTC.

The chain combines TRBV6-5 with TRBJ1-6, with 8 bases fitting TRBD1. The CDR3 has 15 amino acids. The trim removed 2 bases at V and 8 bases at J, leaving 5 bases unmatched. CDR1 and CDR2 (germline): MNHEY, SVGAGI. The CDR3 region is CASSYGRQGHSPLHF. The CDR3 DNA reads as TGTGCCAGCAGTTACGGGCGACAGGGGCATTCACCCCTCCACTTT.

V and J are TRBV19 and TRBJ1-1, with D maybe TRBD1 (5 bases). The CDR3 runs to 12 residues. Germline assignment: CDR1 LNHDA and CDR2 SQIVND (reference sequence). Between the trimmed V and J ends, which lost 5 bases and 3 bases, there was a span of 7 bases. CDR3 region: CASSPGYTEAFF. The CDR3 region has the DNA TGTGCCAGTAGTCCAGGGTACACTGAAGCTTTCTTT.

The chain recombines TRBV9 with TRBJ2-3; the match to TRBD2 covers 9 bases. There are 17 residues in the CDR3. The junction had 10 bases not matched to a gene; V was cut back by 3 bases and J by 2 bases. Germline V gene data show CDR1 as SGDLS and CDR2 as YYNGEE. CDR3 sequence: CASSGRGREGPTDTQYF. The CDR3 nucleotides read TGTGCCAGCAGCGGACGCGGGCGGGAGGGCCCCACAGATACGCAGTATTTT.

V is TRBV5-1 and J is TRBJ2-6, with D unresolved. The CDR3 length is 14 residues. Germline V gives CDR1 SGHRS, CDR2 YFSETQ. Trimming stripped 1 base from V and 1 base from J, with 3 bases between. DNA of the CDR3: TGCGCCAGCAGCTTGTTATCTGGGGCCAACGTCCTGACTTTC. Amino acid sequence: CASSLLSGANVLTF.

The chain is built from TRBV7-9 and TRBJ2-7; the D gene is possibly TRBD2 (5 bases). The CDR3 contains 14 residues. Trimming stripped 8 bases from V and 5 bases from J, with 19 bases between. CDR1 is SEHNR, CDR2 FQNEAQ, per germline (reference sequence). The CDR3: CASSSPGLTHEQYF. The CDR3 DNA sequence: TGTGCCAGCTCCTCCCCAGGACTGACGCACGAGCAGTACTTC.

This clone was observed a few times. V usage is TRBV25-1 and J usage is TRBJ1-2; 7 bases map to TRBD1. After removal of 4 bases from V and 4 bases from J, the junction contained 12 bases not matched to a gene. The CDR3 is 16 residues long. Per the germline V gene, CDR1 is MGHDK and CDR2 is SYGVNS. The DNA for the CDR3 is TGTGCCAGCAGTGGGGGACGCACGACAGGGCTCTATGGCTACACCTTC. Protein: CASSGGRTTGLYGYTF.

The CDR3 protein is CASSRSRGDNEQFF. The CDR3 DNA is TGTGCCAGCTCACGCTCCCGGGGGGACAATGAGCAGTTCTTC. The gene calls are TRBV18 and TRBJ2-1; TRBD2 aligns across 7 bases. The V segment lost 4 bases and the J segment 5 bases; nucleotides outside the gene matches: 5. There are 14 residues in the CDR3. The V gene's germline CDR1 is KGHSH and CDR2 LQKENI.

The V call is TRBV7-9, the J call TRBJ2-1; 11 bases align to TRBD2. The V and J ends lost 6 bases and 10 bases, in that order; junction bases with no gene match: 8. This CDR3 spans 14 amino acids. Germline CDR1 is SEHNR and CDR2 is FQNEAQ (reference sequence). The CDR3: CASRFSGGAGEQFF. CDR3 nucleotides: TGTGCCAGCAGATTTAGCGGGGGGGCAGGCGAGCAGTTCTTC.

The J gene is TRBJ1-1, the V gene TRBV5-5; TRBD1 is a possible D gene (5 bases). CDR3 length: 13 amino acids. V was cut by 3 bases and J by 1 base, with 7 bases left in between. Germline CDR1 SGHKS, CDR2 YYEKEE (reference sequence). Here the CDR3 reads CASSWTPNTEAFF. CDR3 sequence (DNA): TGTGCCAGCAGCTGGACACCGAACACTGAAGCTTTCTTT. The full variable domain, in which reference TRBV5-5 and TRBJ1-1 provide the parts outside the CDR3, is DAGVTQSPTHLIKTRGQQVTLRCSPISGHKSVSWYQQVLGQGPQFIFQYYEKEERGRGNFPDRFSARQFPNYSSELNVNALLLGDSALYLCASSWTPNTEAFFGQGTRLTVV.

The V call is TRBV6-5, the J call TRBJ2-7; 13 positions match TRBD2. This CDR3 is 15 amino acids long. V shed 7 bases, J shed 1 base, and the junction held 4 bases outside the gene matches. Germline assignment: CDR1 MNHEY and CDR2 SVGAGI. CDR3: CASTLTSGGSYEQYF. The CDR3 coding sequence is TGTGCCAGCACCTTGACTAGCGGGGGGTCCTACGAGCAGTACTTC.

The rearrangement uses TRBV5-6 and TRBJ1-3; D may be TRBD1 (5 bases). Germline-derived CDR1 and CDR2 are SGHDT and YYEEEE. The CDR3 consists of 18 residues. Trimming stripped 2 bases from V and 0 bases from J, with 18 bases between. CDR3 nucleotide sequence: TGTGCCAGCAGCTTTGATCGAGAGCCAGGGAACTCTGGAAACACCATATATTTT. The encoded protein is CASSFDREPGNSGNTIYF.

The gene calls are TRBV5-1 and TRBJ2-2, with 9 bases aligning to TRBD1. In germline, CDR1 is SGHRS, CDR2 YFSETQ. The CDR3 consists of 17 residues. Trimming cost V 4 bases and J 5 bases; bases outside gene matches: 12. The CDR3 DNA reads TGCGCCAGCAGCCCCGCCGGGACAGGGAGTGGAACCGGGGAGCTGTTTTTT. This gives the protein CASSPAGTGSGTGELFF.